The 15 T cell receptor beta chains reported below all come from one sample, sequenced in a study of shared clonotypes between healthy human individuals. The assay was immunoSEQ multiplex PCR, and TCRdb's table has in-frame clones only and misses some. The sample has roughly 640,000 clones; around 97% are singletons. Sequencing was carried out using naive CD4+ T cells sorted from blood. The sample's subset: CD45RA+ positively selected. The source of these receptors is a woman aged 25 to 39 in good health.

In this sample, this clone turned up a few times. This rearrangement joins TRBV18 to TRBJ1-4; 7 nucleotides agree with TRBD1. Germline CDR1 reads KGHSH; CDR2 reads LQKENI. Trimming took 5 bases from V and 5 from J; bases not matched to a gene: 11. CDR3 size: 16 residues. CDR3 nucleotides: TGTGCCAGCTCATCTAACGCCGACAGGGACAATGAAAAACTGTTTTTT. This sequence encodes CASSSNADRDNEKLFF.

This clone was counted a few times. The chain uses TRBV28 and TRBJ1-5; the D is unclear. The length of the CDR3 is 14 residues. CDR1 is MDHEN and CDR2 is SYDVKM in the germline V gene. V shed 7 bases and J shed 4 bases, with 14 bases lying between them. CDR3 nucleotide sequence: TGTGCCAGCAACTTGGACGGGAGAAATCAGCCCCAGCATTTT. Amino acids: CASNLDGRNQPQHF.

J is TRBJ2-5 and V is TRBV7-2, with TRBD2 identical over 10 bases. Per germline, CDR1 SGHTA and CDR2 FQGNSA. Unmatched junction bases numbered 3, after V lost 0 bases and J lost 5 bases. The CDR3 covers 15 residues. The CDR3 spells CASSLAAGGQETQYF. In DNA, the CDR3 is TGTGCCAGCAGCTTAGCAGCGGGAGGGCAGGAGACCCAGTACTTC. Full variable domain (remainder filled in from reference TRBV7-2 and TRBJ2-5): GAGVSQSPSNKVTEKGKDVELRCDPISGHTALYWYRQSLGQGLEFLIYFQGNSAPDKSGLPSDRFSAERTGGSVSTLTIQRTQQEDSAVYLCASSLAAGGQETQYFGPGTRLLVL.

The CDR3 nucleotides read TGTGCCAGCAGCGCATCTCTTAACTATGGCTACACCTTC. As protein: CASSASLNYGYTF. The rearrangement uses TRBV5-4 and TRBJ1-2, with no clear D. V gave up 4 bases and J gave up 1 base, with 8 bases separating them. This CDR3 spans 13 amino acids. CDR1 is SGHNT, CDR2 YYREEE, per germline (reference sequence).

V and J are TRBV5-5 and TRBJ2-7, with TRBD2 as a possible D gene (5 bases). Trimming cost V 4 bases and J 1 base, with 12 bases left between them. The CDR3 is made up of 14 amino acids. Germline V gives CDR1 SGHKS, CDR2 YYEKEE (reference sequence). CDR3 DNA sequence: TGTGCCAGCAGCGTTGCTAGCCATTCCTACGAGCAGTACTTC. Residues: CASSVASHSYEQYF.

Here the CDR3 DNA reads TGTGCCAGCAGCGTAGATTGGGGGCCCGGCGAGCAGTACTTC. Its translation: CASSVDWGPGEQYF. The rearrangement joins TRBV9 to TRBJ2-7; a weak D match, TRBD1 (6 bases). V lost 0 bases and J lost 6, with 13 bases in between. Germline CDR1 SGDLS, CDR2 YYNGEE. CDR3 length: 14 residues.

The CDR3 region is CASTTLASYEQYF. The CDR3 DNA is TGTGCCAGCACCACCCTAGCGTCCTACGAGCAGTACTTC. V and J are TRBV21-1 and TRBJ2-7; the table's D gene call, TRBD2, was not cross checked with the DNA. TRBV21-1 corresponds to a pseudogene. This CDR3 spans 13 amino acids.

CDR3 sequence: CASSESGGGGYEQYF. As DNA, the CDR3 is TGCGCCAGCAGTGAGTCAGGAGGGGGGGGTTACGAGCAGTACTTC. The rearrangement joins TRBV10-1 to TRBJ2-7; possibly TRBD2 for D (7 bases). The V and J ends lost 0 bases and 4 bases respectively, with 13 bases between them. The CDR3 is made up of 15 amino acids. The V gene's germline CDR1 is WNHNN and CDR2 SYGVQD (reference sequence).

CDR3 sequence reads: CASSPGTRWYTQYF. The CDR3 bases are TGTGCCAGCAGCCCCGGGACTAGGTGGTACACGCAGTATTTT. The chain links TRBV11-3 to TRBJ2-3, with 8 positions matching TRBD2. This CDR3 is built from 14 residues. In germline, CDR1 is SGHNT, CDR2 YENEEA. V trimming: 5 bases; J trimming: 9 bases; junction bases outside the gene matches: 10.

The J gene is TRBJ1-5, the V gene TRBV7-2; D gene unclear. The V gene lost 1 base and the J gene lost 6 bases, with 7 bases spanning the gap. This CDR3 has 13 residues. Germline V gives CDR1 SGHTA, CDR2 FQGNSA. CDR3 DNA sequence: TGTGCCAGCAGCTTAGGCAGGCCTCAGCCCCAGCATTTT. It translates to CASSLGRPQPQHF.

This clone is a singleton in its sample. This chain connects TRBV7-2 to TRBJ2-3, with D unclear. CDR1 SGHTA and CDR2 FQGNSA come from the germline V gene. The length of the CDR3 is 13 residues. V was clipped by 5 bases and J by 7 bases, with 13 bases between them. The CDR3 DNA sequence: TGTGCCAGCAGCCCCGGTTGGCTAAATACGCAGTATTTT. Translating gives CASSPGWLNTQYF.

This chain links TRBV7-9 with TRBJ2-1; 9 bases map to TRBD2. Trimming at V came to 4 bases and at J to 0 bases, leaving 13 bases not matched to a gene. The germline CDR1 and CDR2 sequences are SEHNR and FQNEAQ (reference sequence). This CDR3 contains 19 residues. The chain's CDR3 is CASSSSGTSRLSSYNEQFF. CDR3 DNA sequence: TGTGCCAGCAGCTCCTCTGGGACTAGCCGTTTAAGCTCCTACAATGAGCAGTTCTTC.

This CDR3 is CASRKTRTPQETQYF. The CDR3 region has the DNA TGTGCCAGCCGTAAGACCAGGACACCGCAAGAGACCCAGTACTTC. The chain is built from TRBV2 and TRBJ2-5; D possibly corresponds to TRBD1 (5 bases). Germline CDR1 SNHLY, CDR2 FYNNEI. Trimming removed 8 bases from V and 2 bases from J, with 18 bases in between. The CDR3 has 15 amino acids.

The rearrangement joins TRBV6-5 to TRBJ1-4; the D is unclear. With 2 bases removed from V and 4 bases from J, the gap between germline ends came to 8 bases. CDR1 MNHEY and CDR2 SVGAGI come from the germline V gene. This CDR3 region has 14 residues. The CDR3 region is CASSYVSSNEKLFF. Written as DNA, the CDR3 is TGTGCCAGCAGTTACGTTTCCAGTAATGAAAAACTGTTTTTT.

This chain links TRBV5-4 with TRBJ2-1, with 8 bases lining up with TRBD2. The J segment lost 3 bases and the V segment lost 5 bases, leaving 4 bases of the junction unmatched. The CDR3 spans 14 residues. Germline V CDR1 and CDR2: SGHNT, YYREEE (reference sequence). The CDR3 protein is CASSVSGSYNEQFF. CDR3 in DNA: TGTGCCAGCAGTGTAAGCGGGAGCTACAATGAGCAGTTCTTC. Looking up the rest from reference TRBV5-4 and TRBJ2-1 gives the full variable domain: ETGVTQSPTHLIKTRGQQVTLRCSSQSGHNTVSWYQQALGQGPQFIFQYYREEENGRGNFPPRFSGLQFPNYSSELNVNALELDDSALYLCASSVSGSYNEQFFGPGTRLTVL.